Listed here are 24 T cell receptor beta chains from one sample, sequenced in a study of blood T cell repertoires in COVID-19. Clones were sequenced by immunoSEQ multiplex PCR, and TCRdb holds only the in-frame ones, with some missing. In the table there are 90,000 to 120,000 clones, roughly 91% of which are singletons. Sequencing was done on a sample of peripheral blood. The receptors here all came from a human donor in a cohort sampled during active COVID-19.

For the CDR3, the DNA is TGTGCCAGCAGCACCGACCCGGGATCAAGCACAGATACGCAGTATTTT. Translated: CASSTDPGSSTDTQYF. V is TRBV9 and J is TRBJ2-3; tentative D call: TRBD2 (5 bases). The germline V gene has CDR1 SGDLS and CDR2 YYNGEE. V lost 4 bases to trimming and J lost 0 bases, with 15 bases between them. This CDR3 is 16 amino acids long.

The CDR3 here is CASSEALTGLEGYGYTF. CDR3 bases: TGTGCCAGCAGTGAAGCTTTAACAGGCCTTGAAGGCTATGGCTACACCTTC. This chain links TRBV6-1 with TRBJ1-2, with D tentatively TRBD1 (5 bases). The ends were cut back, 0 bases at V and 4 bases at J, with 18 bases in the middle. The CDR3 length is 17 residues. Per germline, CDR1 MNHNS and CDR2 SASEGT.

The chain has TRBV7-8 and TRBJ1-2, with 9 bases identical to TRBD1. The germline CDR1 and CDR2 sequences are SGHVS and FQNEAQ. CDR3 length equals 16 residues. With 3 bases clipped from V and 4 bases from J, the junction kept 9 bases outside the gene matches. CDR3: CASSLEDRGPLYGYTF. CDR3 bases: TGTGCCAGCAGCTTGGAGGACAGGGGTCCCCTCTATGGCTACACCTTC.

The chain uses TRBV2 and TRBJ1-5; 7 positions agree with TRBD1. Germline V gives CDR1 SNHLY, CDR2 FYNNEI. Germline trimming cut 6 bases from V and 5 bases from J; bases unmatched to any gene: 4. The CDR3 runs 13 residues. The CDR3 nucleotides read TGTGCCAGCAGGGGACAGACGTATCAGCCCCAGCATTTT. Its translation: CASRGQTYQPQHF.

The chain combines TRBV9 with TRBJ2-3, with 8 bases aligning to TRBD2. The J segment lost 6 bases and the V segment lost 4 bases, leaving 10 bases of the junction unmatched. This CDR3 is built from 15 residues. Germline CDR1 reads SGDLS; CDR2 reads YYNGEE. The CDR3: CASSPGLAGLDTQYF. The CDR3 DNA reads TGTGCCAGCAGCCCCGGATTAGCGGGGCTGGATACGCAGTATTTT.

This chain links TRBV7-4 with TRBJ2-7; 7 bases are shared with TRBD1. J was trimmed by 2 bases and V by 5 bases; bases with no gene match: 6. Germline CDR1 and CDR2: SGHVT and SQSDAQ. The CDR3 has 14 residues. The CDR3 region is CASSPGTAAYEQYF. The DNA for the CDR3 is TGTGCCAGCAGCCCAGGGACAGCCGCCTACGAGCAGTACTTC. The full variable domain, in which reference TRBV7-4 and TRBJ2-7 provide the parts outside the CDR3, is GAGVSQSPRYKVAKRGRDVALRCDSISGHVTLYWYRQTLGQGSEVLTYSQSDAQRDKSGRPSGRFSAERPERSVSTLKIQRTEQGDSAVYLCASSPGTAAYEQYFGPGTRLTVT.

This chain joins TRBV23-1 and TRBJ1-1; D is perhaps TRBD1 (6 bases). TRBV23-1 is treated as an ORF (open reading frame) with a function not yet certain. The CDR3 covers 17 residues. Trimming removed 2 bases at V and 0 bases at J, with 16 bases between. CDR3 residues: CASSQQGGGTMNTEAFF. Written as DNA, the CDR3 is TGCGCCAGCAGTCAACAGGGAGGGGGGACAATGAACACTGAAGCTTTCTTT.

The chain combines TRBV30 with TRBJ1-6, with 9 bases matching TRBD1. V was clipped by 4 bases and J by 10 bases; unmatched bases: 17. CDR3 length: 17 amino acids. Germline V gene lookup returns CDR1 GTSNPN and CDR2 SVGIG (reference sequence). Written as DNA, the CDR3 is TGTGCCTGGAAAGTCCCGGGACAGGGTCGAGTGAGCTCACCCCTCCACTTT. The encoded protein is CAWKVPGQGRVSSPLHF.

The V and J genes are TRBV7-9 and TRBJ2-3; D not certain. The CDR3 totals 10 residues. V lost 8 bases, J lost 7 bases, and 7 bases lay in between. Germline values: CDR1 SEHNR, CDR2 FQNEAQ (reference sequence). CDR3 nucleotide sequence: TGTGCCAGCTCGGAGCATACGCAGTATTTT. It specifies CASSEHTQYF.

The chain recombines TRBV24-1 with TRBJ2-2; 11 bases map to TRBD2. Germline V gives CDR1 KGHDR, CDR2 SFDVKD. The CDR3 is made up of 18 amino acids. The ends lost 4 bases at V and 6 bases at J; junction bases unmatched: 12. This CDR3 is CATSDSPYSGRAAGELFF. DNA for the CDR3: TGTGCCACCAGTGACTCGCCCTATAGCGGGAGGGCCGCCGGGGAGCTGTTTTTT.

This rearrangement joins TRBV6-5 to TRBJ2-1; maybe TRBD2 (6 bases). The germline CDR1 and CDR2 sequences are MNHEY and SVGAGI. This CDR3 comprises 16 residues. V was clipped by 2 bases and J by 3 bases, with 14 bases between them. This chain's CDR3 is CASSYPSAGLYNEQFF. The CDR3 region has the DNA TGTGCCAGCAGTTACCCCTCCGCGGGACTCTACAATGAGCAGTTCTTC.

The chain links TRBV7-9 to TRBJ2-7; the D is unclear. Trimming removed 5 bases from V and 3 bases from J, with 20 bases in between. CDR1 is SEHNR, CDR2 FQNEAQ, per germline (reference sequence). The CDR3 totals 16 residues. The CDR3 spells CASSPPNSFPGYEQYF. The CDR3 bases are TGTGCCAGCAGCCCCCCCAACAGTTTTCCAGGCTACGAGCAGTACTTC. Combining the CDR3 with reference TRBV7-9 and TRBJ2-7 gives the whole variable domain DTGVSQNPRHKITKRGQNVTFRCDPISEHNRLYWYRQTLGQGPEFLTYFQNEAQLEKSRLLSDRFSAERPKGSFSTLEIQRTEQGDSAMYLCASSPPNSFPGYEQYFGPGTRLTVT.

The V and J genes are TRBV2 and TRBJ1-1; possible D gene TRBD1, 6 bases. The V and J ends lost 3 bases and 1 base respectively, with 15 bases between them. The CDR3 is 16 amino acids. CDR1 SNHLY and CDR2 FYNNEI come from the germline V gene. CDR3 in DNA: TGTGCCAGCAGTGACCTCGTACAGGGACCGAACACTGAAGCTTTCTTT. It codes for CASSDLVQGPNTEAFF.

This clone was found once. CDR3 nucleotide sequence: TGCATCCGTCTAGGACAGGCCCGAGCCAAAAACATTCAGTACTTC. Protein sequence: CIRLGQARAKNIQYF. The chain recombines TRBV29-1 with TRBJ2-4; TRBD1 agrees at 7 bases. Germline V gives CDR1 SQVTM, CDR2 ANQGSEA. The length of the CDR3 is 15 residues.

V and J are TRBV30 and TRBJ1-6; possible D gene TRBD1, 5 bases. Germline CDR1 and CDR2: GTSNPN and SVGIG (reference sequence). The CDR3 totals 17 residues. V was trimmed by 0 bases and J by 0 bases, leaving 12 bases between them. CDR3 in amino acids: CAWSVWGGSSYNSPLHF. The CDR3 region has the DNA TGTGCCTGGAGTGTATGGGGGGGGAGCTCCTATAATTCACCCCTCCACTTT. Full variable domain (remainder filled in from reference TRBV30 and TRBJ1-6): SQTIHQWPATLVQPVGSPLSLECTVEGTSNPNLYWYRQAAGRGLQLLFYSVGIGQISSEVPQNLSASRPQDRQFILSSKKLLLSDSGFYLCAWSVWGGSSYNSPLHFGNGTRLTVT.

The CDR3 DNA reads as TGTGCCAGCAGCTACAGCGGGAGTGGGTCCTACGAGCAGTACTTC. Translation: CASSYSGSGSYEQYF. The genes are TRBV7-2 and TRBJ2-7, with 8 bases identical to TRBD2. Trimming removed 4 bases from V and 1 base from J; junction bases left unmatched: 6. The germline V gene encodes CDR1 SGHTA and CDR2 FQGNSA. CDR3 size: 15 residues.

Here the CDR3 reads CASSIDPTTSGTADTQYF. For the CDR3, the DNA is TGTGCCAGTAGTATAGATCCCACGACTAGCGGGACCGCAGATACGCAGTATTTT. The chain uses TRBV19 and TRBJ2-3; 11 bases match TRBD2. Losses at the gene ends were 0 bases for V and 4 bases for J; bases not matched to a gene: 9. CDR1 LNHDA and CDR2 SQIVND come from the germline V gene (reference sequence). The CDR3 runs to 18 residues.

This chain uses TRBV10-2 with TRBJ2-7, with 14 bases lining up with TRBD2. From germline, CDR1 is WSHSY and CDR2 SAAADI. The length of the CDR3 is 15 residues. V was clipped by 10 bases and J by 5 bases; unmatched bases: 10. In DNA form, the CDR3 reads TGCGCCACCCTTTTTGGGACTAGCGGGAGTAACGAGCAGTACTTC. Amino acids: CATLFGTSGSNEQYF.

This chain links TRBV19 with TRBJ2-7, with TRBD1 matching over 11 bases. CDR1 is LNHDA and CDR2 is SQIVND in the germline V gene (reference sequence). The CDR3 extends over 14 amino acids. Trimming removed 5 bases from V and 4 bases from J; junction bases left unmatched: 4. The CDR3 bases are TGTGCCAGTAGTTGGACAGGGGGCGCGTACGAGCAGTACTTC. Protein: CASSWTGGAYEQYF.

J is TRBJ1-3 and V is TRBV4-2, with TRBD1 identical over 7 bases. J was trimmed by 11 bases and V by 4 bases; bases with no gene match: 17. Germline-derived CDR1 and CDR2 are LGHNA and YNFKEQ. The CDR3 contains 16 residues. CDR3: CASSLEVRDSLSSIYF. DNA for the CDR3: TGTGCCAGCAGCCTGGAGGTCCGGGACAGTCTTTCCTCCATATATTTT.

For the CDR3, the DNA is TGTGCCAGCAGCTTACTAGCGGGAGAGCGTACGCAGTATTTT. Residues: CASSLLAGERTQYF. J is TRBJ2-3 and V is TRBV5-8; 11 bases agree with TRBD2. The CDR3 spans 14 residues. Losses at the gene ends were 2 bases for V and 8 bases for J; bases not matched to a gene: 4. Germline lookup yields CDR1 SGHTS and CDR2 YDEGEE.

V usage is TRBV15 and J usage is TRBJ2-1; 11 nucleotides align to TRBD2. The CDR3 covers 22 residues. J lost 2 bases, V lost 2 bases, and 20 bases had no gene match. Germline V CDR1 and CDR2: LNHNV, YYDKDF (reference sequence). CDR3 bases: TGTGCCACCAGCAGACATCCGATGGCGCGGCTAGCGGGAGGCATCACCTACAATGAGCAGTTCTTC. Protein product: CATSRHPMARLAGGITYNEQFF.

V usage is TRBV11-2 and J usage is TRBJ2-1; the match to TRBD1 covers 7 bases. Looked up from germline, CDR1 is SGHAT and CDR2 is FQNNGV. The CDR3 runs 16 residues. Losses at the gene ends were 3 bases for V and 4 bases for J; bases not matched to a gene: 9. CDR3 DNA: TGTGCCAGCAGCTTTCGAGGGGGCACCTTATACAATGAGCAGTTCTTC. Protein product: CASSFRGGTLYNEQFF.

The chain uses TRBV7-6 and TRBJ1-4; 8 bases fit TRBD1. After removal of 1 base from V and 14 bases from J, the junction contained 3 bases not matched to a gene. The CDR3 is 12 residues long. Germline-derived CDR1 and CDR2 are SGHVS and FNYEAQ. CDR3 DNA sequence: TGTGCCAGCAGCTTAGGACAGGGGAAGCTGTTTTTT. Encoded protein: CASSLGQGKLFF.